A selection of T cell receptor beta chains follows, all from one sample in a study of OX40 agonist ivuxolimab in advanced cancers. Clones were sequenced by immunoSEQ multiplex PCR, and TCRdb holds only the in-frame ones, with some missing. The sample carries tens of thousands of clones, 85% to 90% recorded once. Sequencing used CD4+ or CD8+ T cells sorted from blood, obtained in a trial of the OX40 agonist ivuxolimab. The source of these receptors is an adult with an advanced solid tumor such as melanoma, head and neck, liver or kidney cancer. Each CDR3 is given with its conserved first and last residue. The D gene is left open where the match is weak.

TRBD1 | TRBJ2-3 | TRBV5-4 | TGTGCCAGCACGGACAGGGAACGGAGAGATACGCAGTATTTT | CASTDRERRDTQYF
TRBD2 | TRBJ2-7 | TRBV5-1 | TGCGCCAGCAGCCCCAGACTAGCGGGTTCCTACGAGCAGTACTTC | CASSPRLAGSYEQYF
NA | TRBJ1-2 | TRBV28 | TGTGCCAGCAGTTCCAACAGGGTTGGCTACACCTTC | CASSSNRVGYTF
NA | TRBJ2-3 | TRBV5-1 | TGCGCCAGCACCGATACAGGGTGGCCTCAAGATACGCAGTATTTT | CASTDTGWPQDTQYF
NA | TRBJ2-2 | TRBV5-4 | TGTGCCAGCAGCCCCTTAGCCACCGGGGAGCTGTTTTTT | CASSPLATGELFF
NA | TRBJ2-1 | TRBV18 | TGTGCCAGCTCACCAGGGACTGAGCAGTTCTTC | CASSPGTEQFF
NA | TRBJ2-3 | TRBV7-6 | TGTGCCAGCAGCCAAAGCGGACACCTCACAGATACGCAGTATTTT | CASSQSGHLTDTQYF
NA | TRBJ2-1 | TRBV19 | TGTGCCAGTAGGAGAGGAGGCAATGAGCAGTTCTTC | CASRRGGNEQFF
NA | TRBJ1-2 | TRBV6-1 | TGTGCCAGCAGTGAAGTCAGTGACTATGGCTACACCTTC | CASSEVSDYGYTF
NA | TRBJ2-3 | TRBV14 | TGTGCCAGCAGCCAAGAGTTAGGAGGTCGAGGGCTAGATACGCAGTATTTT | CASSQELGGRGLDTQYF
NA | TRBJ2-7 | TRBV28 | TGTGCCAGCAAGGGGGGTGCAGCGAGCTCCTACGAGCAGTACTTC | CASKGGAASSYEQYF
NA | TRBJ2-1 | TRBV28 | TGTGCCAGCAGCCACGGGACTCTTTACAATGAGCAGTTCTTC | CASSHGTLYNEQFF